Listed below are T cell receptor beta chains from one sample, sequenced in a study of PD-1 blockade in classical Hodgkin lymphoma. Clones were read by immunoSEQ multiplex PCR, and TCRdb kept only the in-frame ones, dropping some. In the table there are about 110,000 clones, 89% of which are singletons. Sequencing used peripheral blood mononuclear cells (PBMCs), obtained before the second cycle of nivolumab. The receptors derive from a human donor with classical Hodgkin lymphoma. Both conserved end residues are part of each CDR3. The D gene is left open where the match is weak. Size is omitted from some rows. Given values are once, few, many or a class for expanded clones.

once	TRBJ2-1	TRBV27	.	CASSSGPGFQSYNEQFF	TGTGCCAGCAGTTCCGGCCCAGGGTTTCAATCCTACAATGAGCAGTTCTTC
.	TRBJ1-2	TRBV5-1	.	CASSLLEGYGYTF	TGCGCCAGCAGCTTGCTCGAAGGCTATGGCTACACCTTC
.	TRBJ1-2	TRBV10-3	.	CAISEQGSYGYTF	TGTGCCATCAGTGAGCAGGGGAGCTATGGCTACACCTTC
.	TRBJ2-3	TRBV19	TRBD2	CASSLTSGRADTQYF	TGTGCCAGTAGCCTGACTAGCGGGAGGGCAGATACGCAGTATTTT
.	TRBJ2-7	TRBV29-1	.	CSVGGDPYEQYF	TGCAGCGTTGGAGGGGACCCCTACGAGCAGTACTTC
.	TRBJ1-3	TRBV13	.	CASSLGSGNTIYF	TGTGCCAGCAGCTTAGGTTCTGGAAACACCATATATTTT
.	TRBJ2-7	TRBV27	.	CASSLITGAGPYEQYF	TGTGCCAGCAGTTTAATAACGGGGGCAGGGCCCTACGAGCAGTACTTC
once	TRBJ1-5	TRBV18	TRBD1	CASSQGVTGVNQPQHF	TGTGCCAGCTCACAAGGGGTGACAGGGGTTAATCAGCCCCAGCATTTT
.	TRBJ2-5	TRBV6-1	.	CASRWSDGSRPQYF	TGTGCCAGCAGATGGTCTGACGGGAGCCGGCCCCAGTACTTC
.	TRBJ2-5	TRBV5-6	.	CASSEVVGETQYF	TGTGCCAGCAGCGAGGTAGTGGGGGAGACCCAGTACTTC
.	TRBJ2-7	TRBV29-1	TRBD2	CSVQVVAGGTPYEQYF	TGCAGCGTACAGGTGGTAGCGGGAGGAACTCCCTACGAGCAGTACTTC
.	TRBJ2-3	TRBV19	TRBD2	CASSVAGSRTDTQYF	TGTGCCAGTAGTGTAGCGGGGAGCCGCACAGATACGCAGTATTTT
.	TRBJ1-1	TRBV19	.	CASRLTANTEAFF	TGTGCCAGTAGATTAACAGCGAACACTGAAGCTTTCTTT
.	TRBJ1-2	TRBV4-3	TRBD1	CASSVGTGGDNGYTF	TGCGCCAGCAGCGTCGGGACAGGGGGCGATAATGGCTACACCTTC
once	TRBJ1-1	TRBV11-2	.	CASSLVRAQGLTEAFF	TGTGCCAGCAGCTTAGTTCGGGCTCAGGGGCTAACTGAAGCTTTCTTT
.	TRBJ2-7	TRBV19	TRBD2	CASSSAGGLSYEQYF	TGTGCCAGTAGTTCAGCGGGAGGGCTTTCATACGAGCAGTACTTC
.	TRBJ2-3	TRBV6-6	TRBD2	CASSYSFRLAQDTQYF	TGTGCCAGCAGTTACTCCTTTCGACTAGCCCAAGATACGCAGTATTTT
.	TRBJ1-2	TRBV18	.	CASSPLSDNYGYTF	TGTGCCAGCAGCCCCCTATCGGACAACTATGGCTACACCTTC
.	TRBJ2-1	TRBV19	TRBD2	CASSIETSGRGYNEQFF	TGTGCCAGTAGTATAGAAACTAGCGGGAGAGGCTACAATGAGCAGTTCTTC
.	TRBJ2-1	TRBV25-1	.	CASSSDASSYNEQFF	TGTGCCAGCAGTTCCGACGCGAGCTCCTACAATGAGCAGTTCTTC
.	TRBJ2-7	TRBV11-2	TRBD2	CASSLFPSWEGSYEQYF	TGTGCCAGCAGCTTGTTCCCAAGCTGGGAGGGCTCCTACGAGCAGTACTTC
once	TRBJ1-3	TRBV28	.	CASSLGPPRSGNTIYF	TGTGCCAGCAGTTTGGGTCCGCCCCGCTCTGGAAACACCATATATTTT
.	TRBJ2-7	TRBV30	.	CAWSPPDNSYEQYF	TGTGCCTGGAGTCCCCCAGACAACTCCTACGAGCAGTACTTC
few	TRBJ1-1	TRBV25-1	.	CASNDGYTEAFF	TGTGCCAGCAACGACGGCTACACTGAAGCTTTCTTT
.	TRBJ2-7	TRBV6-5	.	CASRKDSTYEQYF	TGTGCCAGCAGGAAAGACAGCACCTACGAGCAGTACTTC
.	TRBJ1-2	TRBV7-2	.	CASSLQGIGYGYTF	TGTGCCAGCAGCTTACAGGGGATAGGTTATGGCTACACCTTC
.	TRBJ2-7	TRBV2	.	CASRDSYEQYF	TGTGCCAGCCGAGACTCCTACGAGCAGTACTTC
.	TRBJ2-7	TRBV29-1	TRBD1	CSVDASGTGSYEQYF	TGCAGCGTTGACGCATCCGGGACAGGTTCCTACGAGCAGTACTTC
once	TRBJ1-4	TRBV15	.	CATSRAITKGIQWGKLFF	TGTGCCACCAGCAGAGCTATAACCAAAGGGATCCAATGGGGAAAACTGTTTTTT
.	TRBJ1-1	TRBV18	.	CASSTGQGEAFF	TGTGCCAGCTCAACCGGACAAGGCGAAGCTTTCTTT
.	TRBJ2-1	TRBV19	TRBD2	CASSGGRAGEQFF	TGTGCCAGTAGCGGCGGGAGGGCCGGTGAGCAGTTCTTC
.	TRBJ2-1	TRBV5-6	.	CASRTSELGPLNEQFF	TGTGCCAGCAGGACGAGCGAGCTAGGGCCTCTCAATGAGCAGTTCTTC
.	TRBJ1-6	TRBV30	TRBD1	CAWRTGQGNSPLHF	TGTGCCTGGAGGACGGGACAGGGAAATTCACCCCTCCACTTT
.	TRBJ1-1	TRBV11-2	TRBD1	CASRGLQGRDTEAFF	TGTGCCAGCAGAGGCTTACAGGGGAGGGACACTGAAGCTTTCTTT
.	TRBJ1-2	TRBV10-3	TRBD1	CAISWTGVNYGYTF	TGTGCCATCAGTTGGACAGGGGTGAACTATGGCTACACCTTC
.	TRBJ2-7	TRBV27	.	CASSLSGFAEQYF	TGTGCCAGCAGTTTATCGGGGTTCGCCGAGCAGTACTTC
.	TRBJ2-1	TRBV15	TRBD1	CATSPGTGDDNEQFF	TGTGCCACCAGCCCCGGGACAGGGGATGACAATGAGCAGTTCTTC
.	TRBJ2-5	TRBV7-2	TRBD1	CASSSDRAYGAQYF	TGTGCCAGCAGCTCGGACAGGGCCTACGGGGCCCAGTACTTC
once	TRBJ2-7	TRBV16	.	CASSLGEDLAEQYF	TGTGCCAGCAGCCTCGGGGAGGACCTCGCCGAGCAGTACTTC
.	TRBJ1-2	TRBV14	.	CASSQLQNYGYTF	TGTGCCAGCAGCCAATTACAGAACTATGGCTACACCTTC
.	TRBJ1-5	TRBV6-5	TRBD1	CASSTRQGNQPQHF	TGTGCCAGCAGTACCCGACAGGGAAACCAGCCCCAGCATTTT
.	TRBJ1-4	TRBV30	.	CAWHRRDNEKLFF	TGTGCCTGGCACCGCAGGGATAATGAAAAACTGTTTTTT
.	TRBJ2-7	TRBV4-2	TRBD1	CASSQGSGTGPYEQYF	TGTGCCAGCAGCCAGGGTTCCGGGACAGGGCCCTACGAGCAGTACTTC
.	TRBJ2-1	TRBV29-1	TRBD2	CSVEDQEGGFYNEQFF	TGCAGCGTTGAAGATCAGGAGGGAGGGTTTTATAATGAGCAGTTCTTC
.	TRBJ2-1	TRBV4-2	.	CASGAGRYNEQFF	TGTGCCTCGGGGGCGGGCCGGTACAATGAGCAGTTCTTC
.	TRBJ1-3	TRBV6-1	.	CASSEQRSGNTIYF	TGTGCCAGCAGTGAACAACGCTCTGGAAACACCATATATTTT
.	TRBJ2-1	TRBV7-9	TRBD2	CASSLASGLAGGSYNEQFF	TGTGCCAGCAGCTTAGCGTCGGGACTAGCGGGAGGCTCCTACAATGAGCAGTTCTTC
.	TRBJ1-5	TRBV9	.	CASSESNSNQPQHF	TGTGCCAGCAGCGAGAGTAATAGCAATCAGCCCCAGCATTTT
.	TRBJ2-7	TRBV4-1	.	CASSPGRGRDEQYF	TGCGCCAGCAGCCCGGGACGCGGAAGAGACGAGCAGTACTTC
once	TRBJ2-7	TRBV30	TRBD1	CASDRGTYEQYF	TGTGCCTCGGACAGGGGGACCTACGAGCAGTACTTC
few	TRBJ2-7	TRBV7-9	TRBD1	CASSTTGDEQYF	TGTGCCAGCAGCACCACAGGGGACGAGCAGTACTTC
.	TRBJ2-3	TRBV4-2	TRBD2	CASSQLADQADTQYF	TGTGCCAGCAGCCAACTAGCGGATCAGGCAGATACGCAGTATTTT
.	TRBJ2-6	TRBV27	TRBD1	CASSLLSGQGSTGANVLTF	TGTGCCAGCAGTTTACTGTCGGGACAGGGTTCGACTGGGGCCAACGTCCTGACTTTC
.	TRBJ1-1	TRBV19	.	CASSSGTGQTEAFF	TGTGCCAGTAGTTCAGGGACGGGTCAGACTGAAGCTTTCTTT
once	TRBJ1-5	TRBV28	TRBD1	CASSYWDREVNQPQHF	TGTGCCAGCAGCTACTGGGACAGGGAGGTAAATCAGCCCCAGCATTTT
.	TRBJ2-6	TRBV7-9	TRBD2	CASSLVFGGKAGANVLTF	TGTGCCAGCAGCTTAGTGTTCGGGGGGAAGGCTGGGGCCAACGTCCTGACTTTC
.	TRBJ2-3	TRBV2	TRBD2	CASSVTPSGSTDTQYF	TGTGCCAGCAGTGTTACGCCTAGCGGTAGCACAGATACGCAGTATTTT